This T cell receptor (beta chain) was retrieved from a study of graft-versus-host responses after intestinal transplantation. Deletions cut 6 bases from V and 1 base from J, with 10 bases between. The CDR3 totals 14 residues. CDR1 and CDR2 (germline): MDHEN, SYDVKM. Processing released intraepithelial and lamina propria lymphocytes from the graft tissue. Concerning this clone itself: Its antigen is unknown.

The protocol was immunoSEQ multiplex PCR, while the TCRdb copy is restricted to in-frame clones and leaves out a portion. The table lists about 60,000 clones, about nine tenths of them singletons. Study results and caveats: Graft-donor T cell macrochimerism coincided with high graft-versus-host to host-versus-graft clonal ratios in allografts.

The receptor was derived from a human patient who received an intestinal transplant, so some T cells may come from the graft donor. V is TRBV28 and J is TRBJ1-5; D gene uncertain. Here the sequenced sample was ileum tissue, taken 350 to 400 days after transplant. The CDR3 is CASSLWQSNQPQHF. As DNA, the CDR3 is TGTGCCAGCAGCCTCTGGCAAAGCAATCAGCCCCAGCATTTT.